The entry below describes one T cell receptor (beta chain). No antigen is known for it. An amount of RNA that ranged from about 0.45 to 1 ug was reverse transcribed with random hexamers. MiXCR, run by TCRdb on the immunoSEQ multiplex PCR reads, gives a single entry per CDR3 protein. The table has around 170,000 distinct CDR3 sequences, 85% to 95% seen once. The source of the sample is a study of CD8 T cells in Susac syndrome. General study points: Susac-specific public clones were found in total CD8+ and CD8+ TEMRA repertoires, numbering roughly 15 and five, respectively.

Germline V gene sequence: CDR1 MGHRA, CDR2 YSYEKL. This CDR3 region has 16 residues. Trimming left V 0 bases short and J 1 base short, with 10 bases between. The chain recombines TRBV4-1 with TRBJ1-3, with a weak D call TRBD1 (5 bases). The receptor's source is a human donor with Susac syndrome. The sequenced sample consisted of CD8+ T cells from PBMCs. The CDR3 sequence: CASSQDTQGSGNTIYF. The DNA of the CDR3 is TGCGCCAGCAGCCAAGATACCCAGGGATCTGGAAACACCATATATTTT.